This passage covers 16 T cell receptor beta chains from one sample sequenced in a study of beta chain features in type 1 diabetes (dated by TCRdb to the late 2010s). The paper as a whole reports these results and caveats: In all four CD4+ subsets, TCRB CDR3 length was moderately but significantly shorter in type 1 diabetes patients.

The antigens these receptors bind are not known. Receptor amplification or capture employed the immunoSEQ multiplex PCR assay. The entire amount of isolated RNA was reverse transcribed using the High Capacity cDNA Reverse Transcription Kit, so the sequenced TCRB transcripts were expressed ones. The immuneACCESS repertoire file appears here via TCRdb, limited to in-frame rearrangements. These files lack a portion of the clones; in checked studies, under half of the deficit traces to unresolved V genes, and the cause of the others is not known. This sample holds about 270,000 clones; 14% were observed only once. The top ten clones comprise about 0.017% of the sample. Sequencing input: naive CD4+ T cells from blood. The sample's cell subset or site, from its label and the paper: true naive CD4+ T cells. The receptor set was obtained from a man aged 30 to 39 with type 1 diabetes.

This clone was seen more than once but under ten times. The genes are TRBV6-6 and TRBJ2-1, with 7 bases lining up with TRBD1. The ends lost 4 bases at V and 15 bases at J; junction bases unmatched: 6. The CDR3 has 11 residues. The germline V gene has CDR1 MNHNY and CDR2 SVGAGI (reference sequence). CDR3 coding DNA: TGTGCCAGCAGTTGGGGACAGCTCACGTTCTTC. Its translation is CASSWGQLTFF.

The chain combines TRBV6-5 with TRBJ1-2; D not resolved. The germline gives CDR1 MNHEY, CDR2 SVGAGI. There are 13 residues in the CDR3. Trimming pared 6 bases from V and 7 bases from J, leaving 15 bases between. This CDR3 is CASSRDSSFGYTF. The DNA of the CDR3 is TGTGCCAGCAGCCGCGACTCCTCATTTGGCTACACCTTC.

The V call is TRBV28, the J call TRBJ1-2; possibly TRBD1 for D (6 bases). Per the germline V gene, CDR1 is MDHEN and CDR2 is SYDVKM. Trimming pared 5 bases from V and 8 bases from J, leaving 15 bases between. CDR3 size: 13 residues. The CDR3 spells CASSQDRPWGYTF. The CDR3 bases are TGTGCCAGCAGTCAAGACAGGCCCTGGGGCTACACCTTC.

This clone appeared a few times. This chain joins TRBV9 and TRBJ2-3, with TRBD2 matching 13 bases. The V segment lost 2 bases and the J segment 2 bases; nucleotides outside the gene matches: 2. This CDR3 has 16 amino acids. Germline V lookup: CDR1 SGDLS, CDR2 YYNGEE. The CDR3 sequence is CASSVGTSGVTDTQYF. The CDR3 DNA reads TGTGCCAGCAGCGTTGGGACTAGCGGGGTCACAGATACGCAGTATTTT.

This clone appeared a few times. The V and J genes are TRBV2 and TRBJ2-5; 8 bases align to TRBD2. Per germline, CDR1 SNHLY and CDR2 FYNNEI. This CDR3 comprises 13 residues. The V and J ends lost 5 bases and 3 bases, in that order; junction bases with no gene match: 2. The CDR3 sequence is CASSQLAEETQYF. For the CDR3, the DNA is TGTGCCAGCAGTCAACTAGCGGAAGAGACCCAGTACTTC.

The chain combines TRBV30 with TRBJ2-6; 9 bases map to TRBD1. This CDR3 has 16 residues. Germline V gene data show CDR1 as GTSNPN and CDR2 as SVGIG (reference sequence). V trimming: 5 bases; J trimming: 3 bases; junction bases outside the gene matches: 8. The CDR3 DNA reads as TGTGCCTGGGTCTACCACAGGGGGCTTGGGGCCAACGTCCTGACTTTC. This encodes CAWVYHRGLGANVLTF.

This clone was recorded a few times. This chain uses TRBV7-3 with TRBJ1-1; D remains unclear. CDR1 SGHTA and CDR2 FQGTGA come from the germline V gene. V was trimmed by 4 bases and J by 4 bases, leaving 10 bases between them. The CDR3 totals 13 residues. CDR3 protein: CASSSRLGTEAFF. The CDR3 DNA reads TGTGCCAGCAGCTCGAGACTTGGCACTGAAGCTTTCTTT.

This clone was counted many times. This chain joins TRBV29-1 and TRBJ1-1, with D perhaps TRBD1 (6 bases). The CDR3 runs to 11 residues. The germline CDR1 and CDR2 sequences are SQVTM and ANQGSEA. Trimming pared 7 bases from V and 5 bases from J, leaving 11 bases between. CDR3 bases: TGCAGCGCCCCAAGGGGGACTGAAGCTTTCTTT. Protein sequence: CSAPRGTEAFF.

The chain is built from TRBV7-2 and TRBJ2-1; no firm D call. Trimming stripped 8 bases from V and 0 bases from J, with 11 bases between. The CDR3 spans 14 residues. Germline V gene lookup returns CDR1 SGHTA and CDR2 FQGNSA. CDR3 sequence reads: CASPFERSYNEQFF. Here the CDR3 DNA reads TGTGCCAGCCCCTTTGAGCGCTCCTACAATGAGCAGTTCTTC. Drawing the rest from reference TRBV7-2 and TRBJ2-1, the complete variable domain is GAGVSQSPSNKVTEKGKDVELRCDPISGHTALYWYRQSLGQGLEFLIYFQGNSAPDKSGLPSDRFSAERTGGSVSTLTIQRTQQEDSAVYLCASPFERSYNEQFFGPGTRLTVL.

Many counts were recorded for this clone. The V gene is TRBV29-1, the J gene TRBJ2-5; TRBD2 is a possible D gene (5 bases). Per germline, CDR1 SQVTM and CDR2 ANQGSEA. Trimming pared 3 bases from V and 5 bases from J, leaving 13 bases between. This CDR3 spans 13 amino acids. DNA of the CDR3: TGCAGCGTTGACCGGGGTACTGGGGAGACCCAGTACTTC. It yields the protein CSVDRGTGETQYF.

In this sample, this clone turned up a few times. The genes are TRBV25-1 and TRBJ2-5, with 7 bases aligning to TRBD2. V lost 5 bases, J lost 7 bases, and 7 bases stayed unmatched. Germline CDR1 is MGHDK and CDR2 is SYGVNS. CDR3 length: 13 residues. In DNA form, the CDR3 reads TGTGCCAGCAGTCAGACTAGCCGGGTGACCCAGTACTTC. This codes for CASSQTSRVTQYF.

This rearrangement joins TRBV15 to TRBJ2-7, with D unresolved. Per germline, CDR1 LNHNV and CDR2 YYDKDF (reference sequence). Trimming took off 0 bases at V and 3 bases at J, with 12 bases between the two ends. The CDR3 has 15 residues. CDR3 residues: CATSRDHRMSYEQYF. The CDR3 nucleotides are TGTGCCACCAGCAGAGATCATCGCATGAGCTACGAGCAGTACTTC.

The DNA of the CDR3 is TGTGCCAGCAGCTTAGGTCTCACTCCCAATGAGCAGTTCTTC. Its translation: CASSLGLTPNEQFF. The genes are TRBV11-1 and TRBJ2-1; D unresolved. This CDR3 is built from 14 residues. Germline V gene sequence: CDR1 SGHAT, CDR2 FQDESV (reference sequence). Between the trimmed V and J ends, which lost 1 base and 6 bases, there was a span of 10 bases.

This clone was detected only a few times. The CDR3 coding sequence is TGTGCCAGCAGCGAGACAGTCACAGATACGCAGTATTTT. Translation gives CASSETVTDTQYF. The rearrangement uses TRBV9 and TRBJ2-3; maybe TRBD1 (5 bases). Trimming shortened V by 3 bases and J by 2 bases, and 7 bases separated the two germline ends. Germline V CDR1 and CDR2: SGDLS, YYNGEE. This CDR3 spans 13 amino acids.

This clone was detected a few times. The chain combines TRBV6-5 with TRBJ2-5; 11 positions agree with TRBD2. After removal of 5 bases from V and 8 bases from J, the junction contained 10 bases not matched to a gene. This CDR3 has 15 residues. Looked up from germline, CDR1 is MNHEY and CDR2 is SVGAGI. CDR3 amino acids: CASSPLAGGPFTQYF. The CDR3 DNA follows: TGTGCCAGCAGTCCATTAGCGGGAGGGCCGTTTACCCAGTACTTC.

The chain carries TRBV30 and TRBJ1-2; weak D call: TRBD1 (5 bases). The V gene lost 4 bases and the J gene lost 3 bases, with 15 bases spanning the gap. Germline V lookup: CDR1 GTSNPN, CDR2 SVGIG (reference sequence). CDR3 size: 14 residues. CDR3 nucleotides: TGTGCCTGGAACCGGGGGGGGGTTGACTATGGCTACACCTTC. Its protein is CAWNRGGVDYGYTF.